These T cell receptor beta chains were read from a single sample in a study of T cells in Graves' hyperthyroidism and ophthalmopathy. TCRdb passed the multiplex PCR reads through MiXCR, listing each CDR3 protein once. The repertoire holds about 400,000 distinct CDR3 sequences, approximately 15% seen once, with approximately 30% in the top ten. Material for sequencing was blood. The receptors stem from a woman aged 18-35 years with Graves' hyperthyroidism that later progressed to Graves' ophthalmopathy. Each CDR3 is given with its conserved first and last residue. The order of the fields is clone size, J gene, D gene, V gene, CDR3 protein, CDR3 DNA. The D gene is left open where the match is weak. Expanded clones are given a class, and other clones once, few, many or no size at all.

-,TRBJ1-3,TRBD1,TRBV20-1,CSASGDRETRGNTIYF,TGCAGTGCTAGTGGGGACAGGGAGACGCGAGGAAACACCATATATTTT
-,TRBJ1-1,-,TRBV5-1,CASSLVWNTEAFF,TGCGCCAGCAGCTTGGTATGGAACACTGAAGCTTTCTTT
many,TRBJ2-7,-,TRBV11-2,CASSRTGIGEQYF,TGTGCCAGCAGCCGCACAGGGATAGGGGAGCAGTACTTC
-,TRBJ2-2,-,TRBV4-1,CASSQGTERTGELFF,TGCGCCAGCAGCCAAGGGACCGAGAGGACCGGGGAGCTGTTTTTT
many,TRBJ2-1,TRBD1,TRBV12-3/TRBV12-4,CASSSLTPPGGQFF,TGTGCCAGCAGTTCCTTGACTCCCCCAGGGGGGCAGTTCTTC
-,TRBJ2-5,-,TRBV19,CASSMTDQETQYF,TGTGCCAGTAGTATGACGGACCAAGAGACCCAGTACTTC
-,TRBJ2-5,-,TRBV9,CASSTTEGAGQYF,TGTGCCAGCAGCACAACGGAGGGGGCGGGCCAGTACTTC
-,TRBJ2-2,-,TRBV6-1,CASSEGPVRPGELFF,TGTGCCAGCAGTGAAGGCCCAGTACGGCCCGGGGAGCTGTTTTTT
-,TRBJ1-1,TRBD1,TRBV10-2,CASKMEGANTEAFF,TGCGCCAGCAAAATGGAGGGGGCGAACACTGAAGCTTTCTTT
many,TRBJ1-5,-,TRBV6-2/TRBV6-3,CASSPEDPGRFSNQPQHF,TGTGCCAGCAGTCCCGAGGACCCTGGGCGATTTAGCAATCAGCCCCAGCATTTT
few,TRBJ2-1,TRBD2,TRBV3-1,CASSATSGRADEQFF,TGTGCCAGCAGCGCGACTAGCGGGAGGGCCGATGAGCAGTTCTTC
many,TRBJ1-1,TRBD1,TRBV27,CASSPGQYTEAFF,TGTGCCAGCAGCCCGGGACAGTACACTGAAGCTTTCTTT
-,TRBJ1-5,TRBD1,TRBV20-1,CSALKTGVSLASNQPQHF,TGCAGTGCTCTGAAGACAGGGGTATCGCTTGCGAGCAATCAGCCCCAGCATTTT
-,TRBJ1-2,-,TRBV18,CASSPESSNYGYTF,TGTGCCAGCTCACCAGAGTCTTCTAACTATGGCTACACCTTC
many,TRBJ1-4,-,TRBV16,CASSPRWGGEKLFF,TGTGCCAGCAGCCCGCGTTGGGGTGGCGAAAAACTGTTTTTT
-,TRBJ2-1,-,TRBV7-6,CASSSAIGYGGNEQFF,TGTGCCAGCAGCTCAGCGATCGGGTACGGGGGCAATGAGCAGTTCTTC
many,TRBJ2-3,-,TRBV12-3/TRBV12-4,CASSLDRRSSTDTQYF,TGTGCCAGCAGTTTAGACAGAAGATCTAGCACAGATACGCAGTATTTT
many,TRBJ2-5,-,TRBV12-3/TRBV12-4,CASSLTGTPRQETQYF,TGTGCCAGCAGTTTAACCGGGACGCCGAGGCAAGAGACCCAGTACTTC
many,TRBJ1-2,-,TRBV6-2/TRBV6-3,CASSSEGRGYTF,TGTGCCAGCAGTTCTGAGGGGCGCGGCTACACCTTC
-,TRBJ2-5,-,TRBV4-1,CASSQVRDPRETQYF,TGCGCCAGCAGCCAAGTCCGGGACCCAAGGGAGACCCAGTACTTC
many,TRBJ2-3,TRBD2,TRBV9,CASSELAVGADTQYF,TGTGCCAGCAGCGAGCTAGCGGTGGGGGCAGATACGCAGTATTTT
many,TRBJ1-1,-,TRBV20-1,CSATRSNVRGNTEAFF,TGCAGTGCTACCAGGAGCAACGTCCGGGGGAACACTGAAGCTTTCTTT
many,TRBJ1-1,-,TRBV27,CASSADLGPNTEAFF,TGTGCCAGCAGCGCGGACCTCGGCCCCAACACTGAAGCTTTCTTT
-,TRBJ2-7,-,TRBV9,CASSPFEGLYEQYF,TGTGCCAGCAGCCCCTTTGAGGGGTTGTACGAGCAGTACTTC
many,TRBJ2-6,-,TRBV27,CASSAPGETGANVLTF,TGTGCCAGCAGTGCTCCAGGGGAGACGGGGGCCAACGTCCTGACTTTC
-,TRBJ2-5,TRBD1,TRBV19,CASSTRTGPQYF,TGTGCCAGTAGTACTCGGACAGGACCACAGTACTTC
-,TRBJ2-1,-,TRBV20-1,CSARDPGRHVGDEQFF,TGCAGTGCTAGAGACCCGGGAAGACACGTTGGGGATGAGCAGTTCTTC
many,TRBJ1-1,-,TRBV5-1,CASSFEDMNTEAFF,TGCGCCAGCAGCTTCGAAGACATGAACACTGAAGCTTTCTTT
few,TRBJ2-1,-,TRBV7-8,CASSFAALNEQFF,TGTGCCAGCAGCTTTGCAGCCCTCAATGAGCAGTTCTTC
many,TRBJ2-2,TRBD1,TRBV7-9,CASSLEGQLNTGELFF,TGTGCCAGCAGCTTAGAGGGACAGCTAAACACCGGGGAGCTGTTTTTT
-,TRBJ1-4,-,TRBV5-1,CASRRDLYEKLFF,TGCGCCAGCAGGAGGGACCTATATGAAAAACTGTTTTTT
-,TRBJ2-3,-,TRBV28,CASSLAFSSTDTQYF,TGTGCCAGCAGTTTAGCCTTTTCTAGCACAGATACGCAGTATTTT
many,TRBJ1-5,TRBD1,TRBV10-3,CAINNDRGGNQPQHF,TGTGCCATCAACAACGACAGGGGCGGCAATCAGCCCCAGCATTTT
many,TRBJ1-5,-,TRBV28,CASSQTTGSNQPQHF,TGTGCCAGCAGTCAGACGACGGGTAGCAATCAGCCCCAGCATTTT
many,TRBJ1-1,-,TRBV6-5,CASSYSGSMNTEAFF,TGTGCCAGCAGTTACTCGGGGTCGATGAACACTGAAGCTTTCTTT
many,TRBJ1-4,TRBD1,TRBV12-3/TRBV12-4,CASSSRTGGDEKLFF,TGTGCCAGCAGTTCCCGGACAGGGGGCGATGAAAAACTGTTTTTT
many,TRBJ2-4,-,TRBV13,CASSLQGEGNIQYF,TGTGCCAGCAGCTTACAGGGAGAGGGAAACATTCAGTACTTC
many,TRBJ2-1,-,TRBV11-3,CASSLDSAPTNEQFF,TGTGCCAGCAGCTTGGACAGCGCCCCTACCAATGAGCAGTTCTTC
-,TRBJ2-7,TRBD2,TRBV20-1,CSAKGRAGDAPYEQYF,TGCAGTGCTAAAGGGCGAGCGGGAGATGCCCCCTACGAGCAGTACTTC
-,TRBJ2-5,-,TRBV27,CASRGGKETQYF,TGTGCCAGTAGAGGCGGGAAAGAGACCCAGTACTTC
many,TRBJ1-1,-,TRBV6-2/TRBV6-3,CASTSFAEAFF,TGTGCCAGCACTTCCTTTGCTGAAGCTTTCTTT
few,TRBJ2-3,TRBD2,TRBV19,CASSNRDVSGSDPTDTQYF,TGTGCCAGTAGCAACCGGGACGTTAGCGGGAGTGATCCCACAGATACGCAGTATTTT
many,TRBJ2-4,-,TRBV13,CASSSRDNNIQYF,TGTGCCAGCAGCTCAAGGGACAATAACATTCAGTACTTC
many,TRBJ1-5,-,TRBV7-8,CASSLRPLLNQPQHF,TGTGCCAGCAGCTTACGTCCGTTGTTGAATCAGCCCCAGCATTTT
-,TRBJ2-1,TRBD2,TRBV7-9,CASSRRREGLNEQFF,TGTGCCAGCTCACGGAGGCGGGAGGGTCTGAATGAGCAGTTCTTC
few,TRBJ2-1,TRBD1,TRBV3-1,CASSQDPWTGGNNEQFF,TGTGCCAGCAGCCAAGATCCGTGGACAGGGGGGAACAATGAGCAGTTCTTC
few,TRBJ2-3,-,TRBV6-1,CASWADRYTDTQYF,TGTGCCAGCTGGGCGGACAGATACACAGATACGCAGTATTTT
-,TRBJ2-3,-,TRBV2,CASTLYRPRDGRSTDTQYF,TGTGCCAGCACCCTCTACCGACCCCGGGACGGGCGGAGCACAGATACGCAGTATTTT
many,TRBJ2-5,TRBD2,TRBV20-1,CSAEELAGQETQYF,TGCAGTGCCGAGGAGCTAGCGGGTCAAGAGACCCAGTACTTC
many,TRBJ2-1,-,TRBV24-1,CATSDSEGPWYNEQFF,TGTGCCACCAGTGATTCTGAGGGGCCTTGGTACAATGAGCAGTTCTTC
many,TRBJ2-7,TRBD2,TRBV15,CATSSPLAGDPYEQYF,TGTGCCACCAGCAGCCCACTAGCGGGAGACCCCTACGAGCAGTACTTC